The clone carrying this T cell receptor (beta chain) appeared once. The table came from immunoSEQ multiplex PCR; TCRdb's copy has only in-frame clones and leaves some out. The sample has about 62,000 clones; roughly 86% are singletons. The sample belongs to a study of technical replicates of blood from a handful of donors. Germline loops: CDR1 SNHLY, CDR2 FYNNEI. The trim removed 6 bases at V and 2 bases at J, leaving 7 bases unmatched. The CDR3 runs to 16 residues. The chain has TRBV2 and TRBJ2-7, with 13 bases that match TRBD2. Sequencing used PBMCs. This sequence originates from a human donor in good health. Some clones in this sample may be carry-over from other donors' samples. In DNA form, the CDR3 reads TGTGCCAGCAGGGAACTAGCGGGAGGGTCTACCTACGAGCAGTACTTC. The encoded protein is CASRELAGGSTYEQYF. Together with reference TRBV2 and TRBJ2-7, the CDR3 gives the full variable domain: EPEVTQTPSHQVTQMGQEVILRCVPISNHLYFYWYRQILGQKVEFLVSFYNNEISEKSEIFDDQFSVERPDGSNFTLKIRSTKLEDSAMYFCASRELAGGSTYEQYFGPGTRLTVT.